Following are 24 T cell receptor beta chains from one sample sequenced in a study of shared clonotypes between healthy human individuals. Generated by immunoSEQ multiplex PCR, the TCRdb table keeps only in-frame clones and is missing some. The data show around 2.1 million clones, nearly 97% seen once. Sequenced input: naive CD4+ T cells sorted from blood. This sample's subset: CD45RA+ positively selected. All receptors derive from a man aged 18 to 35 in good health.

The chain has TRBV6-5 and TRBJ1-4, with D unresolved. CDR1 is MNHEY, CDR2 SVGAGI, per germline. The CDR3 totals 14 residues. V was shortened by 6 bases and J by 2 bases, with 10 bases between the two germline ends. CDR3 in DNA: TGTGCCAGCAGGAGAGGTTGGACTAATGAAAAACTGTTTTTT. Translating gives CASRRGWTNEKLFF.

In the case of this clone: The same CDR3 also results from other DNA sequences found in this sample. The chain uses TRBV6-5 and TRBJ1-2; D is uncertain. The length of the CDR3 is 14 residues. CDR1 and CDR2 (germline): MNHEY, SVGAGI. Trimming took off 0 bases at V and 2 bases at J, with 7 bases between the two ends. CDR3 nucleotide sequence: TGTGCCAGCAGTTACTCCGGTGGGAACTATGGCTACACCTTC. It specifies CASSYSGGNYGYTF.

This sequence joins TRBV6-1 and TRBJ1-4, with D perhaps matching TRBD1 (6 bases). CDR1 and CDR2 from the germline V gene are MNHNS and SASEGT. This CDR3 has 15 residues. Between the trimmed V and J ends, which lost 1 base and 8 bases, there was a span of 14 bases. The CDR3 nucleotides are TGTGCCAGCAGTGAAGGAGGTATAGGGGGGGAAAAACTGTTTTTT. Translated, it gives CASSEGGIGGEKLFF.

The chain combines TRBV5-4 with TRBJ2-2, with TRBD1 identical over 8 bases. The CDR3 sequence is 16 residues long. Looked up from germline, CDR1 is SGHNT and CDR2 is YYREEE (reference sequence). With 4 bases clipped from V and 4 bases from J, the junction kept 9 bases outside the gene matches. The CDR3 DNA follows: TGTGCCAGCAGCCCTGGACAGGGAGGAAGCACCGGGGAGCTGTTTTTT. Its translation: CASSPGQGGSTGELFF.

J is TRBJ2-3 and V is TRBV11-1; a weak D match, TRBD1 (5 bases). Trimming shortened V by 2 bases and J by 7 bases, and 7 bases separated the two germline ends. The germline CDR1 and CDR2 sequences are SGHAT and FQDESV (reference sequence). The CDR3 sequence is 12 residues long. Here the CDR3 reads CASSLSGYTQYF. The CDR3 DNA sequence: TGTGCCAGCAGCTTATCAGGGTATACGCAGTATTTT.

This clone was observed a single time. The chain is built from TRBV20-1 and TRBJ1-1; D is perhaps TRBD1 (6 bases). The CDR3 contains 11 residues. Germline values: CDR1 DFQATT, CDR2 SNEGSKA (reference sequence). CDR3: CSTQGNTEAFF. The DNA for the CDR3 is TGCAGCACACAGGGGAACACTGAAGCTTTCTTT.

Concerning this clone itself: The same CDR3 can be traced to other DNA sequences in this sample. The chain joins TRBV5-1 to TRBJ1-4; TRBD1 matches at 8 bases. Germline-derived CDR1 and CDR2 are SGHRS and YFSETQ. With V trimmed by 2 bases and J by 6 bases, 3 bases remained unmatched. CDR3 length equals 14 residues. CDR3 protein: CASSFAGGDEKLFF. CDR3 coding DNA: TGCGCCAGCAGCTTTGCAGGGGGCGATGAAAAACTGTTTTTT.

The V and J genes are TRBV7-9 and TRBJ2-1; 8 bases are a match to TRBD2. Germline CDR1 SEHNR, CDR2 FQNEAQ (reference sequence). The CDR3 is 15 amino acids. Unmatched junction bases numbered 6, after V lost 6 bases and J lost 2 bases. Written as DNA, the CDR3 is TGTGCCAGCAGTCCTCGGGGGGGCACCTACAATGAGCAGTTCTTC. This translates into CASSPRGGTYNEQFF. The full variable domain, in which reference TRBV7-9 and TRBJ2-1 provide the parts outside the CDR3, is DTGVSQNPRHKITKRGQNVTFRCDPISEHNRLYWYRQTLGQGPEFLTYFQNEAQLEKSRLLSDRFSAERPKGSFSTLEIQRTEQGDSAMYLCASSPRGGTYNEQFFGPGTRLTVL.

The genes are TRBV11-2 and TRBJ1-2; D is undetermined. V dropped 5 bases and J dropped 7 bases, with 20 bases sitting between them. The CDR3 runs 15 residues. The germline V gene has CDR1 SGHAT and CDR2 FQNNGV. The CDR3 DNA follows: TGTGCCAGCAGCCCCTCGGGAGGGAAAAGCGTTGGCTACACCTTC. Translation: CASSPSGGKSVGYTF.

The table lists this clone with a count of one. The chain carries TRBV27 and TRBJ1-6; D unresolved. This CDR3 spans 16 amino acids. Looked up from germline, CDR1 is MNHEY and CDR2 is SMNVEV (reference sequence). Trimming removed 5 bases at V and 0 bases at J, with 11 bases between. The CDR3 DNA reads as TGTGCCAGCAGTACGCAAACCAGCTCCTATAATTCACCCCTCCACTTT. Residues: CASSTQTSSYNSPLHF.

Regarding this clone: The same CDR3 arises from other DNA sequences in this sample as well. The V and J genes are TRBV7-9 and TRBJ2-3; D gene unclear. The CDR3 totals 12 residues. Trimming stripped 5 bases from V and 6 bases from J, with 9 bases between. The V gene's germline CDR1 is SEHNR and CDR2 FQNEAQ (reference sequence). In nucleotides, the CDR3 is TGTGCCAGCAGCCTCGTCGGGGATACGCAGTATTTT. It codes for CASSLVGDTQYF.

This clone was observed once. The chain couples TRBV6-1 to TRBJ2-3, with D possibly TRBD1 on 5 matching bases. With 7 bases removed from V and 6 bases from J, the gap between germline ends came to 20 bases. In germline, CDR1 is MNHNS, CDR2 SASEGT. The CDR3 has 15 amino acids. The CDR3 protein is CASTLTDPQLDTQYF. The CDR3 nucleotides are TGTGCCAGCACCTTGACAGATCCCCAATTGGATACGCAGTATTTT.

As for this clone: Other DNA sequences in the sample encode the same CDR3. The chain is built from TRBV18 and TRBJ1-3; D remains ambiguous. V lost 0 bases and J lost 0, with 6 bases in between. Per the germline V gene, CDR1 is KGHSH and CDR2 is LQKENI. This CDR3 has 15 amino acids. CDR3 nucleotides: TGTGCCAGCTCACCACCGGGTCTCTCTGGAAACACCATATATTTT. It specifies CASSPPGLSGNTIYF.

In nucleotides, the CDR3 is TGTGCCAGCAGAAGCCGGGAGATCAATGAAAAACTGTTTTTT. Translated: CASRSREINEKLFF. The V call is TRBV2, the J call TRBJ1-4; D call uncertain. CDR3 length: 14 amino acids. The V gene lost 6 bases and the J gene lost 5 bases, with 13 bases spanning the gap. The germline V gene has CDR1 SNHLY and CDR2 FYNNEI.

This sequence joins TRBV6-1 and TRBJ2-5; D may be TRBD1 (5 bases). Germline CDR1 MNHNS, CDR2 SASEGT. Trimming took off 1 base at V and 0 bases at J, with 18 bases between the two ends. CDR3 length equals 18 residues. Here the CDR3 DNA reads TGTGCCAGCAGTGAAGTGAGTCAACTAAGACAGTACCAAGAGACCCAGTACTTC. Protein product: CASSEVSQLRQYQETQYF.

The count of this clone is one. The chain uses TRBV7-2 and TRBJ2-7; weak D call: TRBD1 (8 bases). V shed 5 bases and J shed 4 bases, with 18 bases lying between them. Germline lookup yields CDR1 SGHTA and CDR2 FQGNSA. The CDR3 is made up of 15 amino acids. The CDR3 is CASSLQGAGAYEQYF. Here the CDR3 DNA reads TGTGCCAGCAGCCTTCAGGGGGCGGGGGCGTACGAGCAGTACTTC.

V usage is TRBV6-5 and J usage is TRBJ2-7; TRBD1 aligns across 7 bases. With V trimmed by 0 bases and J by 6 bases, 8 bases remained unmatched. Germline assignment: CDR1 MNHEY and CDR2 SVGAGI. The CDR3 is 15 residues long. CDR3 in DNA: TGTGCCAGCAGTTACTCGATGTCAGGGGGTTCCGAGCAGTACTTC. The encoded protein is CASSYSMSGGSEQYF.

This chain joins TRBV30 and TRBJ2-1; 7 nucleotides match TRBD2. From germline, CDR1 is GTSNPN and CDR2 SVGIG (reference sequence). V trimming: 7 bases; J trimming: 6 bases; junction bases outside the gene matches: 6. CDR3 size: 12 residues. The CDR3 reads CASHPGGNEQFF. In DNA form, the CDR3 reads TGTGCCTCCCATCCGGGGGGCAATGAGCAGTTCTTC.

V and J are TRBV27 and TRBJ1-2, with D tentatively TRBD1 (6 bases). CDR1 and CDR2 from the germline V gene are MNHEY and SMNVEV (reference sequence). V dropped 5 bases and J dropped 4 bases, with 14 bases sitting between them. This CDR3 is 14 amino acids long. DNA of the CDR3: TGTGCCAGCAGTCCCTTTCCGGACAGCTATGGCTACACCTTC. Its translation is CASSPFPDSYGYTF.

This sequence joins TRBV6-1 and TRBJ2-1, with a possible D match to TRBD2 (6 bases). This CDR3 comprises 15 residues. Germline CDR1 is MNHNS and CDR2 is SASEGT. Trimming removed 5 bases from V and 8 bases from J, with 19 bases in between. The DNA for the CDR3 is TGTGCCAGCAGTCCCGGGACTGGTAATAGGTATGAGCAGTTCTTC. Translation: CASSPGTGNRYEQFF.

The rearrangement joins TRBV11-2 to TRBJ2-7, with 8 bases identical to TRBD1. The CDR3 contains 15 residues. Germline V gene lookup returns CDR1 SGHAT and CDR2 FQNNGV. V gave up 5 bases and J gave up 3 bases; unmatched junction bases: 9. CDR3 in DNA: TGTGCCAGCAGCGATCGGACAGGGAGGATCTACGAGCAGTACTTC. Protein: CASSDRTGRIYEQYF.

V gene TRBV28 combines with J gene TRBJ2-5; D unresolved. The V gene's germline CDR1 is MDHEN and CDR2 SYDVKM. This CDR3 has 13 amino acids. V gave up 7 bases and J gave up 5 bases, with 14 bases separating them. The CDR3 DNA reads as TGTGCCAGCATCGGTGGCCTGGGGGAGACCCAGTACTTC. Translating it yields CASIGGLGETQYF.

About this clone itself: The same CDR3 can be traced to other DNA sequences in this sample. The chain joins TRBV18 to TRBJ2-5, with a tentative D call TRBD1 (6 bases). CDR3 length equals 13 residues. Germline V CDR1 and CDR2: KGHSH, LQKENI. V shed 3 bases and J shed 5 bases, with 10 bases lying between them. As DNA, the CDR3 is TGTGCCAGCTCACCTGTCGGACAGGAGACCCAGTACTTC. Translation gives CASSPVGQETQYF.

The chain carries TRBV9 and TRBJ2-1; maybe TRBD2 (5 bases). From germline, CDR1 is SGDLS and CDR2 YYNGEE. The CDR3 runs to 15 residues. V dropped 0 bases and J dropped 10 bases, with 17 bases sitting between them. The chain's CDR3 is CASSVVGLPTEEQFF. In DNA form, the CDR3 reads TGTGCCAGCAGCGTAGTCGGACTGCCGACCGAGGAGCAGTTCTTC.